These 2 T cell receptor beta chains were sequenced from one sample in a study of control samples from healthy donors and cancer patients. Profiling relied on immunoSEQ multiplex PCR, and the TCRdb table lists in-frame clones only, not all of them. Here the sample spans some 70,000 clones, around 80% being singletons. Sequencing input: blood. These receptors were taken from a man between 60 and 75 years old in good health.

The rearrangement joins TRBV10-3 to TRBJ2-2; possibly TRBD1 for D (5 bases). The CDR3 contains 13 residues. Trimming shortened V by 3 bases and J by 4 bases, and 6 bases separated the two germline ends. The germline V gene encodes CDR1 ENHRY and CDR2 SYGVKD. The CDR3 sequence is CAISDQGTGELFF. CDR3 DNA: TGTGCCATCAGTGATCAGGGCACCGGGGAGCTGTTTTTT.

The CDR3 sequence: CASSPFSGETQYF. The DNA of the CDR3 is TGTGCCAGCTCACCATTCAGCGGGGAGACCCAGTACTTC. The chain joins TRBV18 to TRBJ2-5, with D maybe TRBD2 (6 bases). There are 13 residues in the CDR3. Germline V gives CDR1 KGHSH, CDR2 LQKENI. Trimming cost V 2 bases and J 5 bases, with 9 bases left between them.